This T cell receptor (beta chain) came from a study of Tregs in tolerant kidney transplant recipients. General study results and limits: Few patients were studied, so findings need validation in larger groups.

Measured with immunoSEQ multiplex PCR; TCRdb has only the in-frame clones, and not every one. Here the sample spans over 85,000 clones, roughly 93% being singletons. This CDR3 is built from 17 residues. Germline V gives CDR1 LNHDA, CDR2 SQIVND (reference sequence). V shed 6 bases, J shed 2 bases, and the junction held 12 bases outside the gene matches. Note on this clone: Its antigen is undetermined.

The clonotype originates from a human donor who received a combined kidney and bone marrow transplant. Material: CD4+ T cells from blood, obtained before the transplant. The chain joins TRBV19 to TRBJ2-2; 7 nucleotides line up with TRBD1. CDR3 sequence reads: CASRTGFDRVNTGELFF. CDR3 coding DNA: TGTGCCAGTAGGACCGGATTTGACAGGGTTAACACCGGGGAGCTGTTTTTT.